These 9 T cell receptor beta chains originate from one sample sequenced in a study of human T cells and chemical hapten exposure. Time point reported: patch test 1, 2 weeks after DPC sensitization. Treatment given: therapeutic diphenylcyclopropenone sensitization with weekly scalp DPC. TCRdb analysed the RACE reads with MiXCR anew, one entry per CDR3 protein. Altogether 85,000 to 100,000 distinct CDR3 sequences are present, around 12% being singletons, with the ten largest covering 2.1%. Specimen: whole blood, collected in connection with sensitization to the hapten diphenylcyclopropenone (DPC). Every receptor here comes from a woman aged 40 to 50 with alopecia areata. Some clones in this sample may be carry-over from other donors' samples.

The gene calls are TRBV11-2 and TRBJ2-1; 9 bases map to TRBD2. Germline V gene sequence: CDR1 SGHAT, CDR2 FQNNGV. V lost 5 bases to trimming and J lost 7 bases; unmatched junction nucleotides: 12. There are 16 residues in the CDR3. CDR3 bases: TGTGCCAGCAGCCTCGGCCAGCGGACTAGCGATAATGAGCAGTTCTTC. Its protein product is CASSLGQRTSDNEQFF.

This clonotype has more than one count but fewer than ten. This chain joins TRBV13 and TRBJ1-1; no clear D gene. Germline V gene data show CDR1 as PRHDT and CDR2 as FYEKMQ (reference sequence). This CDR3 region has 15 residues. V dropped 5 bases and J dropped 1 base, with 14 bases sitting between them. The DNA of the CDR3 is TGTGCCAGCAGCCTAGAGGGCCGGGCGAACACTGAAGCTTTCTTT. It encodes CASSLEGRANTEAFF.

The chain employs TRBV29-1 and TRBJ2-3; 11 bases fit TRBD2. Germline CDR1 reads SQVTM; CDR2 reads ANQGSEA. This CDR3 region has 13 residues. The CDR3, as DNA: TGCGCCCTAGATCGGGGGACTAGCGGTACGCAGTATTTT. This codes for CALDRGTSGTQYF.

The chain uses TRBV28 and TRBJ2-3, with D unresolved. Germline CDR1 MDHEN, CDR2 SYDVKM. CDR3 length: 13 residues. Trimming stripped 8 bases from V and 1 base from J, with 10 bases between. CDR3 bases: TGTGCCAGCGGTGCTGGGGGCACAGATACGCAGTATTTT. Protein product: CASGAGGTDTQYF.

V and J are TRBV28 and TRBJ2-3; 11 bases agree with TRBD2. Germline values: CDR1 MDHEN, CDR2 SYDVKM. V gave up 5 bases and J gave up 2 bases; unmatched junction bases: 9. CDR3 length: 17 amino acids. CDR3 nucleotides: TGTGCCAGCAGTACTAGACTAGCGGGGCTTATCACAGATACGCAGTATTTT. Its translation is CASSTRLAGLITDTQYF. The full variable domain, its missing parts supplied by reference TRBV28 and TRBJ2-3, is DVKVTQSSRYLVKRTGEKVFLECVQDMDHENMFWYRQDPGLGLRLIYFSYDVKMKEKGDIPEGYSVSREKKERFSLILESASTNQTSMYLCASSTRLAGLITDTQYFGPGTRLTVL.

The chain joins TRBV29-1 to TRBJ1-2; a possible D gene is TRBD1 (6 bases). Germline V gene sequence: CDR1 SQVTM, CDR2 ANQGSEA. The CDR3 loop spans 14 amino acids. Trimming stripped 5 bases from V and 4 bases from J, with 17 bases between. This CDR3 reads CSVLLLIGGYGYTF. Here the CDR3 DNA reads TGCAGCGTTCTCCTTCTCATAGGGGGCTATGGCTACACCTTC.

This clonotype was observed a few times. The chain recombines TRBV2 with TRBJ1-2; 7 positions agree with TRBD1. Trimming at V came to 5 bases and at J to 0 bases, leaving 3 bases not matched to a gene. Germline V lookup: CDR1 SNHLY, CDR2 FYNNEI. CDR3 length: 14 residues. CDR3 DNA sequence: TGTGCCAGCAGTCGGGACAGATCTAACTATGGCTACACCTTC. Protein product: CASSRDRSNYGYTF.

The genes are TRBV9 and TRBJ1-1; 10 bases map to TRBD1. V shed 5 bases and J 5 bases; nucleotides not matched to a gene: 12. This CDR3 comprises 16 residues. Germline V gene sequence: CDR1 SGDLS, CDR2 YYNGEE. The CDR3 DNA is TGTGCCAGCAGTCGGGGACAGGGGAGAGTTGTGACTGAAGCTTTCTTT. Residues: CASSRGQGRVVTEAFF.

The chain is built from TRBV29-1 and TRBJ2-5; 8 positions match TRBD1. J was trimmed by 2 bases and V by 4 bases; bases with no gene match: 3. This CDR3 comprises 13 residues. Germline V lookup: CDR1 SQVTM, CDR2 ANQGSEA. The CDR3 bases are TGCAGCGTTGGGGACAGGATACAAGAGACCCAGTACTTC. This codes for CSVGDRIQETQYF.